This T cell receptor beta chain came from a study of T cell repertoires in cytomegalovirus infection. Across the whole study: The authors relied on CMV epitopes, both recently identified HLA-C-restricted and well-studied HLA-B-restricted. Notes on the study in general: CMV-specific TCR beta clonotypes restricted by HLA-C dominated the ex vivo response. Summed frequency of public TCR beta families distinguished CMV carriers with the relevant HLA.

On this clonotype: Its specificity is not known.

Looked up from germline, CDR1 is LNHDA and CDR2 is SQIVND (reference sequence). Trimming took 7 bases from V and 2 from J; bases not matched to a gene: 9. The CDR3 is 15 residues long. TCRdb fed the reads into MiXCR, producing one record per CDR3 protein. The sample carries about 830,000 distinct CDR3 sequences, over 25% recorded once. The chain employs TRBV19 and TRBJ2-7, with 9 bases that match TRBD2. The sequence derives from a human donor in good health (CMV status not recorded). Some clones in this sample may be carry-over from other donors' samples. The input for sequencing was cultured CD8+ T cells from PBMCs, taken from culture after CMV antigen stimulation. The CDR3 region is CASNPGSGGTYEQYF. The CDR3, as DNA: TGTGCCAGTAACCCCGGGAGCGGGGGGACCTACGAGCAGTACTTC.